The 30 T cell receptor beta chains in this list originate from one sample, sequenced in a study of blood T cell repertoires in COVID-19. The data were produced by immunoSEQ multiplex PCR, yet TCRdb's version contains in-frame clones alone and is incomplete. The sample has 300,000 to 400,000 clones, around 87% seen once. The sequenced sample consisted of peripheral blood. Receptor source: a woman in her forties or fifties who had recovered from COVID-19.

V usage is TRBV5-1 and J usage is TRBJ2-3, with D possibly TRBD1 on 5 matching bases. V dropped 5 bases and J dropped 2 bases, with 6 bases sitting between them. Germline V gene sequence: CDR1 SGHRS, CDR2 YFSETQ. This CDR3 is 12 amino acids long. CDR3: CASRTATDTQYF. As DNA, the CDR3 is TGCGCCAGCAGGACAGCCACAGATACGCAGTATTTT.

The CDR3 nucleotides are TGTGCCAGCAGTTTAGATAGTGCTAGCTCCTACAATGAGCAGTTCTTC. Protein product: CASSLDSASSYNEQFF. The genes are TRBV27 and TRBJ2-1, with unresolved D. The CDR3 has 16 residues. V lost 2 bases and J lost 0, with 11 bases in between. CDR1 is MNHEY and CDR2 is SMNVEV in the germline V gene (reference sequence).

The chain couples TRBV5-6 to TRBJ2-2, with TRBD2 matching 8 bases. CDR3 length: 16 residues. The V segment lost 3 bases and the J segment 1 base; nucleotides outside the gene matches: 5. CDR1 is SGHDT and CDR2 is YYEEEE in the germline V gene. The CDR3 region is CASSYNLAGNTGELFF. In DNA, the CDR3 is TGTGCCAGCAGCTATAACCTAGCGGGGAACACCGGGGAGCTGTTTTTT.

Concerning this clone itself: The sample carries other DNA sequences with the same CDR3. The J gene is TRBJ1-2, the V gene TRBV3-1 (or the pseudogene TRBV3-2); D possibly corresponds to TRBD1 (5 bases). Germline V lookup: CDR1 LGHDT, CDR2 YNNKEL (reference sequence). V was shortened by 0 bases and J by 4 bases, with 12 bases between the two germline ends. The CDR3 runs 15 residues. The CDR3 DNA reads TGTGCCAGCAGCCAAGATTGGCAGGGACTCTATGGCTACACCTTC. Translation gives CASSQDWQGLYGYTF.

The J gene is TRBJ2-2, the V gene TRBV6-6, with 7 bases matching TRBD1. Germline loops: CDR1 MNHNY, CDR2 SVGAGI (reference sequence). Germline trimming cut 4 bases from V and 4 bases from J; bases unmatched to any gene: 3. The CDR3 length is 14 residues. CDR3 in DNA: TGTGCCAGCAGTTTGGACAGGAGCACCGGGGAGCTGTTTTTT. Translating gives CASSLDRSTGELFF.

The V and J genes are TRBV7-2 and TRBJ2-5, with D perhaps TRBD1 (6 bases). The germline V gene encodes CDR1 SGHTA and CDR2 FQGNSA. The CDR3 is 14 residues long. Trimming took off 1 base at V and 1 base at J, with 7 bases between the two ends. CDR3 in DNA: TGTGCCAGCAGCTTAGACAGGGTCCAAGAGACCCAGTACTTC. The encoded protein is CASSLDRVQETQYF.

The J gene is TRBJ1-1, the V gene TRBV7-8, with D possibly TRBD1 on 6 matching bases. CDR3 size: 14 residues. Trimming removed 2 bases from V and 2 bases from J, with 9 bases in between. The germline gives CDR1 SGHVS, CDR2 FQNEAQ. CDR3 region: CASSLNRDNTEAFF. The CDR3 bases are TGTGCCAGCAGCTTAAACAGGGATAACACTGAAGCTTTCTTT.

The rearrangement links TRBV28 to TRBJ2-5, with 8 bases fitting TRBD2. With V trimmed by 5 bases and J by 5 bases, 10 bases remained unmatched. This CDR3 contains 15 residues. Germline V gene lookup returns CDR1 MDHEN and CDR2 SYDVKM. CDR3 nucleotide sequence: TGTGCCAGCAGTACTCAAGCGGGGGTAGGCGAGACCCAGTACTTC. This gives the protein CASSTQAGVGETQYF.

The V gene is TRBV6-2 or TRBV6-3, the J gene TRBJ2-7, with D unresolved. V shed 2 bases and J shed 2 bases, with 10 bases lying between them. The germline V gene encodes CDR1 MNHEY and CDR2 SVGEGT. CDR3 length: 14 residues. The CDR3: CASSYTVTTYEQYF. In DNA, the CDR3 is TGTGCCAGCAGTTACACAGTCACGACCTACGAGCAGTACTTC.

This clone was counted only a few times. V is TRBV4-3 and J is TRBJ2-7, with D perhaps matching TRBD1 (5 bases). The CDR3 runs 17 residues. Germline V gene lookup returns CDR1 LGHNA and CDR2 YSLEER. V lost 1 base to trimming and J lost 2 bases, with 18 bases between them. The CDR3 region is CASSQGLTGGAPYEQYF. The CDR3 region has the DNA TGCGCCAGCAGCCAAGGGTTGACGGGTGGGGCTCCCTACGAGCAGTACTTC.

The CDR3 loop reads CASSPRLAGPSDTQYF. In DNA, the CDR3 is TGCGCCAGCAGTCCTAGACTAGCGGGCCCTTCAGATACGCAGTATTTT. The genes are TRBV5-1 and TRBJ2-3, with 10 bases lining up with TRBD2. CDR1 is SGHRS and CDR2 is YFSETQ in the germline V gene. Trimming cost V 5 bases and J 4 bases; bases outside gene matches: 10. The CDR3 loop spans 16 amino acids. Variable domain in full (rest from reference TRBV5-1 and TRBJ2-3): KAGVTQTPRYLIKTRGQQVTLSCSPISGHRSVSWYQQTPGQGLQFLFEYFSETQRNKGNFPGRFSGRQFSNSRSEMNVSTLELGDSALYLCASSPRLAGPSDTQYFGPGTRLTVL.

V and J are TRBV30 and TRBJ1-1; TRBD1 agrees at 12 bases. Germline V gene sequence: CDR1 GTSNPN, CDR2 SVGIG (reference sequence). CDR3 length: 13 residues. V was pared by 5 bases and J by 5 bases, with 3 bases of the junction left unmatched. CDR3 residues: CAWGTGGWTEAFF. In DNA, the CDR3 is TGTGCCTGGGGGACAGGGGGCTGGACTGAAGCTTTCTTT.

This rearrangement joins TRBV10-3 to TRBJ1-1, with 7 bases matching TRBD1. V trimming: 5 bases; J trimming: 4 bases; junction bases outside the gene matches: 10. The CDR3 extends over 15 amino acids. Germline CDR1 ENHRY, CDR2 SYGVKD. This chain's CDR3 is CAISTATGVSTEAFF. DNA of the CDR3: TGTGCCATCAGTACTGCCACAGGGGTGAGCACTGAAGCTTTCTTT.

The genes are TRBV9 and TRBJ2-3, with D possibly matching TRBD1 (5 bases). CDR3 size: 14 residues. The V end lost 7 bases, the J end lost 2 bases, and 14 bases lay between the germline ends. CDR1 is SGDLS, CDR2 YYNGEE, per germline. In DNA, the CDR3 is TGTGCCAGCTCCGCAGGCAGGGTCACAGATACGCAGTATTTT. It encodes CASSAGRVTDTQYF.

The chain carries TRBV11-2 and TRBJ2-1; D perhaps matches TRBD2 (5 bases). CDR3 length equals 12 residues. Germline V lookup: CDR1 SGHAT, CDR2 FQNNGV. The V gene lost 5 bases and the J gene lost 8 bases, with 10 bases spanning the gap. DNA of the CDR3: TGTGCCAGCAGCACGCGGGTGGATGAGCAGTTCTTC. Translation: CASSTRVDEQFF.

This rearrangement joins TRBV30 to TRBJ2-1; 8 bases agree with TRBD1. Germline V gene sequence: CDR1 GTSNPN, CDR2 SVGIG (reference sequence). The CDR3 extends over 12 amino acids. V was pared by 7 bases and J by 6 bases, with 5 bases of the junction left unmatched. CDR3 in DNA: TGTGCCTTCACCAGGGGGCTCAATGAGCAGTTCTTC. Translating it yields CAFTRGLNEQFF.

This chain connects TRBV7-2 to TRBJ2-5; maybe TRBD2 (5 bases). The germline CDR1 and CDR2 sequences are SGHTA and FQGNSA. V lost 4 bases and J lost 0, with 12 bases in between. The CDR3 sequence is 15 residues long. CDR3 DNA sequence: TGTGCCAGCAGCTCAGCACCCGGGGACCAAGAGACCCAGTACTTC. It specifies CASSSAPGDQETQYF.

Here the CDR3 DNA reads TGCAGCGTGGGGGAGGTAAAGAACACTGAAGCTTTCTTT. Its translation: CSVGEVKNTEAFF. The chain carries TRBV29-1 and TRBJ1-1; D is possibly TRBD1 (5 bases). Germline assignment: CDR1 SQVTM and CDR2 ANQGSEA. V shed 6 bases and J shed 1 base, with 12 bases lying between them. The CDR3 runs to 13 residues.

The rearrangement uses TRBV6-6 and TRBJ2-7; tentative D call: TRBD2 (6 bases). The V gene's germline CDR1 is MNHNY and CDR2 SVGAGI (reference sequence). The CDR3 has 12 amino acids. Trimming took 6 bases from V and 4 from J, leaving 10 bases between them. CDR3 nucleotide sequence: TGTGCCAGCAGGGACGGAGGGTACGAGCAGTACTTC. Protein sequence: CASRDGGYEQYF.

This clone is a singleton in its sample. The V call is TRBV28, the J call TRBJ2-5; 11 bases line up with TRBD2. The CDR3 is 14 amino acids. After removal of 6 bases from V and 3 bases from J, the junction contained 3 bases not matched to a gene. Germline V gene sequence: CDR1 MDHEN, CDR2 SYDVKM. The CDR3 region is CASRGTSGEETQYF. DNA for the CDR3: TGTGCCAGCAGAGGGACTAGCGGAGAAGAGACCCAGTACTTC.

The rearrangement links TRBV27 to TRBJ2-2; TRBD1 is a possible D gene (5 bases). V gave up 4 bases and J gave up 5 bases, with 17 bases separating them. The CDR3 length is 16 residues. Germline values: CDR1 MNHEY, CDR2 SMNVEV (reference sequence). DNA for the CDR3: TGTGCCAGCAGTTCCAGGAAAGATAGGACAACCGGGGAGCTGTTTTTT. It is translated as CASSSRKDRTTGELFF.

This clone was counted a single time. The chain links TRBV7-2 to TRBJ2-3; D gene ambiguous. Per germline, CDR1 SGHTA and CDR2 FQGNSA. CDR3 length: 12 residues. V was clipped by 4 bases and J by 2 bases, with 4 bases between them. The CDR3 nucleotides are TGTGCCAGCAGCTCAAACACAGATACGCAGTATTTT. Residues: CASSSNTDTQYF.

This chain connects TRBV5-5 to TRBJ2-7, with D possibly being TRBD2 (6 bases). Germline V lookup: CDR1 SGHKS, CDR2 YYEKEE (reference sequence). The CDR3 sequence is 14 residues long. Trimming removed 3 bases from V and 5 bases from J, with 15 bases in between. CDR3 in amino acids: CASSSTGGTHEQYF. CDR3 DNA sequence: TGTGCCAGCAGCTCCACTGGAGGGACCCACGAGCAGTACTTC.

The V call is TRBV5-8, the J call TRBJ2-5; 8 nucleotides agree with TRBD2. Germline CDR1 SGHTS, CDR2 YDEGEE. V lost 6 bases to trimming and J lost 2 bases; unmatched junction nucleotides: 9. This CDR3 region has 15 residues. CDR3: CASNLLAASQETQYF. As DNA, the CDR3 is TGTGCCAGCAACTTACTAGCGGCGAGTCAAGAGACCCAGTACTTC.

The chain uses TRBV19 and TRBJ2-7; unclear D gene. Germline values: CDR1 LNHDA, CDR2 SQIVND (reference sequence). Trimming left V 5 bases short and J 3 bases short, with 17 bases between. This CDR3 has 15 residues. This chain's CDR3 is CASSRVGVPDYEQYF. The CDR3 nucleotides are TGTGCCAGTAGTCGCGTCGGAGTCCCCGACTACGAGCAGTACTTC.

The CDR3 reads CASSYGTAEKLFF. The CDR3 DNA is TGTGCCAGCAGCTACGGGACAGCCGAAAAACTGTTTTTT. The chain combines TRBV3-1 (or the pseudogene TRBV3-2) with TRBJ1-4; 7 nucleotides line up with TRBD1. Germline CDR1 LGHDT, CDR2 YNNKEL (reference sequence). V shed 5 bases and J 8 bases; nucleotides not matched to a gene: 5. The CDR3 runs to 13 residues.

The chain uses TRBV19 and TRBJ1-2; 7 nucleotides line up with TRBD1. The CDR3 totals 14 residues. Trimming removed 9 bases from V and 4 bases from J; junction bases left unmatched: 11. CDR1 and CDR2 (germline): LNHDA, SQIVND (reference sequence). CDR3 amino acids: CASSRDRVSYGYTF. In nucleotides, the CDR3 is TGTGCCAGCTCCCGGGACAGAGTATCCTATGGCTACACCTTC.

This rearrangement joins TRBV19 to TRBJ2-7; 7 nucleotides line up with TRBD1. This CDR3 has 14 amino acids. Germline V gene lookup returns CDR1 LNHDA and CDR2 SQIVND (reference sequence). Trimming removed 4 bases from V and 3 bases from J; junction bases left unmatched: 6. CDR3 nucleotide sequence: TGTGCCAGTAGTAACAGGGGTATCTACTACGAGCAGTACTTC. This gives the protein CASSNRGIYYEQYF.

The rearrangement joins TRBV10-2 to TRBJ2-3; maybe TRBD2 (6 bases). This CDR3 region has 13 residues. Trimming removed 6 bases at V and 1 base at J, with 8 bases between. CDR1 WSHSY and CDR2 SAAADI come from the germline V gene. The DNA for the CDR3 is TGCGCCAGCAGGGTAGCGGGCACAGATACGCAGTATTTT. The encoded protein is CASRVAGTDTQYF.

V is TRBV7-2 and J is TRBJ1-6; 8 bases line up with TRBD1. Germline V CDR1 and CDR2: SGHTA, FQGNSA. CDR3 length equals 16 residues. V was pared by 5 bases and J by 3 bases, with 6 bases of the junction left unmatched. The CDR3 loop reads CASSDQGAIYNSPLHF. The CDR3 DNA is TGTGCCAGCAGCGATCAGGGGGCCATCTATAATTCACCCCTCCACTTT.